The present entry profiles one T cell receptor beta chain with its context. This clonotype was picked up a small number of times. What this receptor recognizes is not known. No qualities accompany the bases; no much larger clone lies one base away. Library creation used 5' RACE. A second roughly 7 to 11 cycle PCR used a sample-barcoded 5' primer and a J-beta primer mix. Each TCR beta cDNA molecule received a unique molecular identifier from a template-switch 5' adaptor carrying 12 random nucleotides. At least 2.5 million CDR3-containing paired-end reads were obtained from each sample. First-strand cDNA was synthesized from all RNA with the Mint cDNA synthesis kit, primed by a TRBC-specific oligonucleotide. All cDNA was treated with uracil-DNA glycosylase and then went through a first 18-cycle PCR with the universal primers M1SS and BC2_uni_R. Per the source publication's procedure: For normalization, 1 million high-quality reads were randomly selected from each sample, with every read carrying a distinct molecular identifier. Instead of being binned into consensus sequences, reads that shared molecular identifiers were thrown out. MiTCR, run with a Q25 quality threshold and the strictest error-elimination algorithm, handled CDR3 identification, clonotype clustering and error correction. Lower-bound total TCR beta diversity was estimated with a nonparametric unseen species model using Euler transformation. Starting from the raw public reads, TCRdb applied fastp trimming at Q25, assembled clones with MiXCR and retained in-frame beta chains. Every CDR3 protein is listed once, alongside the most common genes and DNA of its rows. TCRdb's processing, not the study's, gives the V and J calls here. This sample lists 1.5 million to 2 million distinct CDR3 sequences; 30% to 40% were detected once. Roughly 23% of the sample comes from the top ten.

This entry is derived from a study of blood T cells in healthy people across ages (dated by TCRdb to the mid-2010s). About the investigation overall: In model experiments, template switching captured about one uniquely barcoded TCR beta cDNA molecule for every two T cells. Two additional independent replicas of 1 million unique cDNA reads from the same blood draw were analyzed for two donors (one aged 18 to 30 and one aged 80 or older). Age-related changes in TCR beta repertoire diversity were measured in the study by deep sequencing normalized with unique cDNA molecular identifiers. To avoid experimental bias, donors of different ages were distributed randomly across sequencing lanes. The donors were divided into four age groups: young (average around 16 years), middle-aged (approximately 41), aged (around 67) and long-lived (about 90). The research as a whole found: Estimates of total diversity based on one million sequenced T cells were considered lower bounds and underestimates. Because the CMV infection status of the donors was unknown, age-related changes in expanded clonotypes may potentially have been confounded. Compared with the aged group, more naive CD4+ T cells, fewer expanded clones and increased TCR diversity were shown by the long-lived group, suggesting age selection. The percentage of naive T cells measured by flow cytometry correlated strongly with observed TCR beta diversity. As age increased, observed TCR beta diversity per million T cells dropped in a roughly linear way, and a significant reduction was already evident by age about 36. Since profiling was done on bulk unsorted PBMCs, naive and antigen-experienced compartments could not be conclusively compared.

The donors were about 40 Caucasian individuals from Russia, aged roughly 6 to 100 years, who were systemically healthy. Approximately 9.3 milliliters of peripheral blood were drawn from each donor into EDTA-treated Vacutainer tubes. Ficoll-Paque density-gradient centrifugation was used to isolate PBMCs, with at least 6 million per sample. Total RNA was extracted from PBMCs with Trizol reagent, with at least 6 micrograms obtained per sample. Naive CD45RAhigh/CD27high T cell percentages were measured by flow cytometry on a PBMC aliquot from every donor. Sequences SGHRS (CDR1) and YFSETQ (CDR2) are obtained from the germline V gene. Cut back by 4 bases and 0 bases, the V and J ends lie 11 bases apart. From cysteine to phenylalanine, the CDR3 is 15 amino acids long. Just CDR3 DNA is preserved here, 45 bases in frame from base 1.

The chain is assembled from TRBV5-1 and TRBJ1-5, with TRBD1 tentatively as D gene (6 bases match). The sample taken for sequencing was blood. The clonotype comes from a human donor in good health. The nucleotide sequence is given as TGCGCCAGCAGCGAGGGACAAGATAGCAATCAGCCCCAGCATTTT. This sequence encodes CASSEGQDSNQPQHF.